Detailed here is one T cell receptor (beta chain). Original processing notes: Cell counts per sample came from amplifying reference gene primers. Sequencing used immunoSEQ multiplex PCR; TCRdb keeps in-frame clones, though not all of them. The V and J calls and clone size come from that table; D and trimming were worked out from the DNA. There are about 55,000 clones in the sample; roughly 85% occur only once, and around 2.7% lies in the top ten. The data derive from a study of blood T cell repertoires in COVID-19. Across the whole study: Collection of acute and convalescent COVID-19 samples took place in the United States, Italy and Spain. The cDNA or gDNA used as material had been derived from T cells, B-cell-depleted T cells, or PBMCs.

What was sequenced was peripheral blood. The sequence came from a man at least 80 years old with acute or convalescent COVID-19.

CDR3 nucleotide sequence: TGTGCCAGCAGTCGGACCGAGGGAAATAATTCACCCCTCCACTTT. Translating gives CASSRTEGNNSPLHF. The rearrangement links TRBV2 to TRBJ1-6; D call uncertain. Germline V gene data show CDR1 as SNHLY and CDR2 as FYNNEI. V was trimmed by 5 bases and J by 5 bases, leaving 13 bases between them. The CDR3 covers 15 residues.